The next 2 T cell receptor beta chains were all read from a single sample in a study of OX40 agonist ivuxolimab in advanced cancers. Libraries came from the immunoSEQ multiplex PCR assay. What TCRdb holds here is the immuneACCESS table cut down to in-frame rearrangements. Part of the clones is not present; checked against another copy, under half of the missing clones reflect an unresolved V gene, and the others are unexplained. In all, the sample holds about 54,000 clones, and 91% of those were seen once. Clones ranked in the top ten supply roughly 12% of the sample. Sequencing was performed on CD4+ or CD8+ T cells sorted from blood, taken in a trial of the OX40 agonist ivuxolimab. These receptors came from an adult with an advanced solid tumor such as melanoma, head and neck, liver or kidney cancer.

This clone was seen once. The chain has TRBV9 and TRBJ1-1; unclear D gene. The germline gives CDR1 SGDLS, CDR2 YYNGEE. This CDR3 region has 13 residues. The V and J ends lost 3 bases and 10 bases respectively, with 16 bases between them. Written as DNA, the CDR3 is TGTGCCAGCAGCGCCGAAACGAGAGGAGGAGCTTTCTTT. Encoded protein: CASSAETRGGAFF.

CDR3 in amino acids: CASTNRGSVNEQFF. CDR3 coding DNA: TGTGCCAGCACCAATAGGGGCAGCGTAAATGAGCAGTTCTTC. The chain links TRBV6-6 to TRBJ2-1; maybe TRBD1 (5 bases). This CDR3 has 14 residues. Germline CDR1 reads MNHNY; CDR2 reads SVGAGI (reference sequence). Trimming pared 7 bases from V and 7 bases from J, leaving 17 bases between.